Sequencing of this T cell receptor beta chain was carried out in a study of monozygotic twins with inflammatory bowel disease. Per germline, CDR1 MNHEY and CDR2 SVGAGI. CDR3 size: 19 residues. Whole-study findings and limits: Patient repertoires may carry noise from differing immunosuppressive treatments. Discrimination among different T cell subtypes was not achievable.

The authors ran two nested PCRs of roughly 16 and 10 cycles on TCRalpha and TCRbeta cDNA. Reprocessing the 5' RACE reads, TCRdb reports a single entry for every CDR3 protein and omits DNA. This listing includes 300,000 to 350,000 distinct CDR3 sequences. Comment on this clonotype: The antigen is undetermined.

This clonotype was sampled from a human donor with ulcerative colitis or Crohn's disease, or a healthy co-twin of an affected twin (not recorded which). The J gene is TRBJ2-1, the V gene TRBV6-5; TCRdb picks TRBD2, but there is no DNA to check that call. The sequenced sample consisted of blood. This chain's CDR3 is CASSYSYRSAGYSYNEQFF.